Following are 30 T cell receptor beta chains from one sample sequenced in a study of cytomegalovirus exposure and HLA in healthy donors. A multiplex PCR was run with 60 Vbeta primers and 13 Jbeta primers. TCRdb's copy holds only in-frame clones and misses some; the assay was immunoSEQ multiplex PCR. The sample has about 160,000 clones; approximately 71% are singletons. The sample taken for sequencing was PBMCs. The source of these receptors is a male donor in good health and CMV-seronegative.

J is TRBJ2-1 and V is TRBV4-2, with unresolved D. This CDR3 region has 14 residues. Trimming took 1 base from V and 8 from J, leaving 12 bases between them. Per the germline V gene, CDR1 is LGHNA and CDR2 is YNFKEQ. The CDR3 region is CASSQAPLGDEQFF. CDR3 in DNA: TGTGCCAGCAGCCAAGCTCCGTTAGGAGATGAGCAGTTCTTC.

This clone was counted a single time. The chain uses TRBV29-1 and TRBJ2-5; TRBD1 aligns across 8 bases. Judging by the DNA end, TRBJ2-7 fits better; the J call may be wrong. The V gene's germline CDR1 is SQVTM and CDR2 ANQGSEA. This CDR3 region has 14 residues. The DNA of the CDR3 is TGCAGCGTTGGAGCGCCAGGGGGCACCTACGAGCAGTACTTC. As protein: CSVGAPGGTYEQYF.

The genes are TRBV2 and TRBJ1-6; D is unresolved. Germline CDR1 is SNHLY and CDR2 is FYNNEI. CDR3 length: 13 residues. Trimming stripped 7 bases from V and 5 bases from J, with 9 bases between. CDR3 nucleotides: TGTGCCAGCATGAGGGAGAATAATTCACCCCTCCACTTT. Amino acids: CASMRENNSPLHF.

This clone was detected only once. The J gene is TRBJ1-6, the V gene TRBV9, with D possibly being TRBD1 (5 bases). Germline V gene data show CDR1 as SGDLS and CDR2 as YYNGEE. V lost 0 bases, J lost 10 bases, and 14 bases lay in between. The CDR3 contains 15 residues. This chain's CDR3 is CASSVASQGGSPLHF. CDR3 sequence (DNA): TGTGCCAGCAGCGTAGCATCCCAGGGAGGCTCACCCCTCCACTTT.

V gene TRBV11-3 combines with J gene TRBJ1-3, with 7 bases that match TRBD1. V dropped 2 bases and J dropped 0; count of bases not matched to a gene: 1. CDR1 is SGHNT, CDR2 YENEEA, per germline. CDR3 length: 15 amino acids. The CDR3 DNA is TGTGCCAGCAGCTTACAGGGGGGCTCTGGAAACACCATATATTTT. Protein: CASSLQGGSGNTIYF.

To note about this clone: The same CDR3 is also encoded by other DNA sequences in this sample. The rearrangement uses TRBV2 and TRBJ1-3; no clear D. The CDR3 has 15 amino acids. Trimming took off 2 bases at V and 0 bases at J, with 8 bases between the two ends. Per the germline V gene, CDR1 is SNHLY and CDR2 is FYNNEI. Here the CDR3 DNA reads TGTGCCAGCAGTGAAAGTAGAATCTCTGGAAACACCATATATTTT. This codes for CASSESRISGNTIYF.

The chain carries TRBV27 and TRBJ2-1, with TRBD2 as a possible D gene (5 bases). V gave up 2 bases and J gave up 8 bases, with 13 bases separating them. Germline V lookup: CDR1 MNHEY, CDR2 SMNVEV (reference sequence). The CDR3 is 14 residues long. CDR3 sequence reads: CASSLRAGNDEQFF. CDR3 in DNA: TGTGCCAGCAGTTTAAGGGCGGGTAACGATGAGCAGTTCTTC.

This clone was seen only once. V is TRBV9 and J is TRBJ2-1, with 9 positions matching TRBD2. After removal of 0 bases from V and 0 bases from J, the junction contained 7 bases not matched to a gene. Germline V lookup: CDR1 SGDLS, CDR2 YYNGEE. The CDR3 covers 18 residues. CDR3 residues: CASSVDRRGGSSYNEQFF. The CDR3 DNA follows: TGTGCCAGCAGCGTAGACCGGCGGGGGGGTAGCTCCTACAATGAGCAGTTCTTC. Full variable domain (missing parts from reference TRBV9 and TRBJ2-1): DSGVTQTPKHLITATGQRVTLRCSPRSGDLSVYWYQQSLDQGLQFLIQYYNGEERAKGNILERFSAQQFPDLHSELNLSSLELGDSALYFCASSVDRRGGSSYNEQFFGPGTRLTVL.

The chain recombines TRBV7-6 with TRBJ2-3; TRBD2 aligns across 9 bases. This CDR3 is 15 amino acids long. V dropped 4 bases and J dropped 1; count of bases not matched to a gene: 3. Germline loops: CDR1 SGHVS, CDR2 FNYEAQ. DNA of the CDR3: TGTGCCAGCAGCTCCCCTAGCGGGGGCACAGATACGCAGTATTTT. This encodes CASSSPSGGTDTQYF.

The chain employs TRBV19 and TRBJ2-4; D not certain. In germline, CDR1 is LNHDA, CDR2 SQIVND (reference sequence). This CDR3 region has 16 residues. V was cut by 5 bases and J by 1 base, with 15 bases left in between. This chain's CDR3 is CASSPLSRSAKNIQYF. The CDR3 DNA reads TGTGCCAGTAGTCCACTTTCTCGGTCGGCCAAAAACATTCAGTACTTC.

The V and J genes are TRBV28 and TRBJ2-7; 12 bases match TRBD1. J was trimmed by 2 bases and V by 8 bases; bases with no gene match: 1. CDR3 size: 13 residues. CDR1 and CDR2 from the germline V gene are MDHEN and SYDVKM. This chain's CDR3 is CASRDRGPYEQYF. CDR3 in DNA: TGTGCCAGCCGGGACAGGGGGCCCTACGAGCAGTACTTC. Filled out from reference TRBV28 and TRBJ2-7, the complete variable domain reads DVKVTQSSRYLVKRTGEKVFLECVQDMDHENMFWYRQDPGLGLRLIYFSYDVKMKEKGDIPEGYSVSREKKERFSLILESASTNQTSMYLCASRDRGPYEQYFGPGTRLTVT.

This clone was recorded only once. The chain links TRBV4-1 to TRBJ2-7, with D uncertain. The CDR3 extends over 15 amino acids. Germline V lookup: CDR1 MGHRA, CDR2 YSYEKL. V shed 0 bases and J shed 4 bases, with 13 bases lying between them. The CDR3, as DNA: TGCGCCAGCAGCCAAGACTCTCGCGCTGCTTACGAGCAGTACTTC. Encoded protein: CASSQDSRAAYEQYF.

The chain uses TRBV25-1 and TRBJ2-3; TRBD2 might be the D (5 bases). V lost 4 bases, J lost 6 bases, and 11 bases lay in between. There are 13 residues in the CDR3. Per germline, CDR1 MGHDK and CDR2 SYGVNS. CDR3 in amino acids: CASSVPGSDTQYF. As DNA, the CDR3 is TGTGCCAGCAGTGTTCCGGGGTCCGATACGCAGTATTTT. Together with reference TRBV25-1 and TRBJ2-3, the CDR3 gives the full variable domain: EADIYQTPRYLVIGTGKKITLECSQTMGHDKMYWYQQDPGMELHLIHYSYGVNSTEKGDLSSESTVSRIRTEHFPLTLESARPSHTSQYLCASSVPGSDTQYFGPGTRLTVL.

This clone occurred once. This chain's CDR3 is CASRAAGTGINEQFF. The CDR3 DNA reads TGTGCCAGCAGAGCAGCCGGGACTGGTATCAATGAGCAGTTCTTC. The chain carries TRBV9 and TRBJ2-1; D is perhaps TRBD2 (6 bases). The CDR3 contains 15 residues. Germline values: CDR1 SGDLS, CDR2 YYNGEE. V was cut by 5 bases and J by 6 bases, with 18 bases left in between.

This clone was found a few times. V is TRBV5-1 and J is TRBJ2-5; 12 bases line up with TRBD2. Germline trimming cut 5 bases from V and 2 bases from J; bases unmatched to any gene: 4. The CDR3 is 15 amino acids. Germline V lookup: CDR1 SGHRS, CDR2 YFSETQ. The CDR3 DNA reads TGCGCCAGCAGGGAAGGACTAGCGGGGCAAGAGACCCAGTACTTC. Protein product: CASREGLAGQETQYF. The complete variable domain, with remaining parts taken from reference TRBV5-1 and TRBJ2-5, reads KAGVTQTPRYLIKTRGQQVTLSCSPISGHRSVSWYQQTPGQGLQFLFEYFSETQRNKGNFPGRFSGRQFSNSRSEMNVSTLELGDSALYLCASREGLAGQETQYFGPGTRLLVL.

This sequence joins TRBV6-1 and TRBJ1-1, with unresolved D. Trimming pared 6 bases from V and 4 bases from J, leaving 9 bases between. In germline, CDR1 is MNHNS, CDR2 SASEGT. CDR3 length: 12 residues. The DNA for the CDR3 is TGTGCCAGCAGAGCCGATTTCACTGAAGCTTTCTTT. Amino acids: CASRADFTEAFF.

The V gene is TRBV5-6, the J gene TRBJ1-1, with D unclear. V was pared by 0 bases and J by 12 bases, with 9 bases between. Germline CDR1 is SGHDT and CDR2 is YYEEEE. The CDR3 has 11 amino acids. The CDR3 DNA reads as TGTGCCAGCAGCTTGGTGGGCCGTACTTTCTTT. Protein sequence: CASSLVGRTFF.

The CDR3 DNA reads as TGTGCCAGCAGCCAATCGCCGGAGTTCTTC. Protein: CASSQSPEFF. V gene TRBV7-3 combines with J gene TRBJ2-1; D remains ambiguous. Trimming took 5 bases from V and 14 from J, leaving 10 bases between them. The CDR3 has 10 residues. Germline-derived CDR1 and CDR2 are SGHTA and FQGTGA.

This clone has only a few counts. V usage is TRBV6-5 and J usage is TRBJ1-6; 9 bases fit TRBD1. V lost 0 bases and J lost 10; bases outside the gene matches: 4. Germline V lookup: CDR1 MNHEY, CDR2 SVGAGI. This CDR3 has 15 residues. CDR3 region: CASSYSGTGSSPLHF. DNA of the CDR3: TGTGCCAGCAGTTACTCGGGGACAGGGAGCTCACCCCTCCACTTT.

The chain carries TRBV28 and TRBJ1-5; no firm D call. V lost 6 bases and J lost 1, with 4 bases in between. This CDR3 contains 12 residues. Germline V gene sequence: CDR1 MDHEN, CDR2 SYDVKM. The CDR3: CASSRSNQPQHF. The CDR3 bases are TGTGCCAGCAGCAGGAGCAATCAGCCCCAGCATTTT.

This chain uses TRBV12-5 with TRBJ2-7; 9 bases fit TRBD1. CDR1 is LGHNT and CDR2 is FRNRAP in the germline V gene. V dropped 4 bases and J dropped 4; count of bases not matched to a gene: 8. This CDR3 is 15 amino acids long. The CDR3 region has the DNA TGTGCTAGTGGTTCGACCGGGACAGGGAGGTACGAGCAGTACTTC. This codes for CASGSTGTGRYEQYF.

The chain links TRBV6-1 to TRBJ2-1; 10 bases are a match to TRBD2. The CDR3 is 17 residues long. V was pared by 0 bases and J by 8 bases, with 10 bases of the junction left unmatched. Germline CDR1 and CDR2: MNHNS and SASEGT. The CDR3 coding sequence is TGTGCCAGCAGTGAAGCGCTCGGAACTAGCGGGATGCATGAGCAGTTCTTC. It translates to CASSEALGTSGMHEQFF.

V usage is TRBV7-3 and J usage is TRBJ2-3; D is perhaps TRBD1 (6 bases). Looked up from germline, CDR1 is SGHTA and CDR2 is FQGTGA. The CDR3 consists of 17 residues. Trimming took off 4 bases at V and 6 bases at J, with 23 bases between the two ends. CDR3 in DNA: TGTGCCAGCAGCTCCCCTAAAAGCGGTTTCCAGGGGGATACGCAGTATTTT. Protein sequence: CASSSPKSGFQGDTQYF.

The genes are TRBV18 and TRBJ1-4; D is possibly TRBD1 (5 bases). CDR3 length: 15 residues. V was clipped by 2 bases and J by 5 bases, with 12 bases between them. CDR1 KGHSH and CDR2 LQKENI come from the germline V gene. The CDR3 DNA follows: TGTGCCAGCTCACCAGGTGGGGGGAAGAATGAAAAACTGTTTTTT. This sequence encodes CASSPGGGKNEKLFF. The full variable domain, rest sourced from reference TRBV18 and TRBJ1-4, is NAGVMQNPRHLVRRRGQEARLRCSPMKGHSHVYWYRQLPEEGLKFMVYLQKENIIDESGMPKERFSAEFPKEGPSILRIQQVVRGDSAAYFCASSPGGGKNEKLFFGSGTQLSVL.

Written as DNA, the CDR3 is TGTGCCAGCAGCTTACAGGGACAGAACACCGGGGAGCTGTTTTTT. Residues: CASSLQGQNTGELFF. The rearrangement links TRBV7-3 to TRBJ2-2; D perhaps matches TRBD1 (6 bases). In germline, CDR1 is SGHTA, CDR2 FQGTGA. V was shortened by 2 bases and J by 1 base, with 8 bases between the two germline ends. This CDR3 has 15 amino acids.

The chain carries TRBV7-8 and TRBJ2-1, with 11 bases aligning to TRBD2. The CDR3 spans 15 residues. Losses at the gene ends were 0 bases for V and 5 bases for J; bases not matched to a gene: 0. The germline CDR1 and CDR2 sequences are SGHVS and FQNEAQ. The CDR3 nucleotides are TGTGCCAGCAGCTTAGCGGGACTAGCGGACAATGAGCAGTTCTTC. Its translation: CASSLAGLADNEQFF.

The V call is TRBV4-1, the J call TRBJ1-4; D gene ambiguous. The CDR3 is made up of 13 amino acids. Germline loops: CDR1 MGHRA, CDR2 YSYEKL. Trimming left V 0 bases short and J 10 bases short, with 9 bases between. CDR3 bases: TGCGCCAGCAGCCAAGATGGGCAGAGAAAACTGTTTTTT. Translation: CASSQDGQRKLFF.

This clone has a single count. This chain joins TRBV21-1 and TRBJ2-7; TRBD1 was called by the table and not checked on the DNA. TRBV21-1 is termed a pseudogene. The CDR3 loop spans 12 amino acids. CDR3 in DNA: TGTGTCAGGACAGGGATGTCTGGGGAGCAGTACTTC. Protein: CVRTGMSGEQYF.

The chain employs TRBV4-1 and TRBJ2-7, with a tentative D call TRBD2 (5 bases). V lost 2 bases and J lost 2, with 10 bases in between. CDR1 is MGHRA, CDR2 YSYEKL, per germline. The CDR3 is made up of 14 amino acids. The CDR3 reads CASSQLSGAYEQYF. CDR3 nucleotides: TGCGCCAGCAGCCAACTTTCCGGGGCCTACGAGCAGTACTTC.

The rearrangement uses TRBV7-7 and TRBJ2-7; perhaps TRBD2 as D (6 bases). The CDR3 sequence is 13 residues long. The V gene lost 5 bases and the J gene lost 6 bases, with 14 bases spanning the gap. Germline CDR1 and CDR2: SSHAT and FNYEAQ (reference sequence). DNA of the CDR3: TGTGCCAGCAGCCCGGGACTCGCCGGCGAGCAGTACTTC. This gives the protein CASSPGLAGEQYF.